This is a list of T cell receptor beta chains from one sample in a study of beta chain features in type 1 diabetes. Profiling relied on immunoSEQ multiplex PCR, and the TCRdb table lists in-frame clones only, not all of them. The table includes hundreds of thousands of clones, roughly 16% detected once. The sequenced sample consisted of naive CD4+ T cells from blood. The receptors here all came from a man aged 18 to 30 in good health. Both conserved end residues are part of each CDR3. Not every row has a clone size; where given, it reads once, few, many or a size class.

j_gene: TRBJ2-7
v_gene: TRBV7-2
len: 16
abundance: NA
CDR3aa: CASSYPGLAGDYEQYF

j_gene: TRBJ2-5
v_gene: TRBV5-4
len: 12
abundance: NA
CDR3aa: CASSLGEETQYF

j_gene: TRBJ2-1
v_gene: TRBV30
len: 15
abundance: NA
CDR3aa: CAWSVDGSRVNEQFF

j_gene: TRBJ1-2
v_gene: TRBV7-2
len: 13
abundance: few
CDR3aa: CASSHQGLTGYTF

j_gene: TRBJ1-1
v_gene: TRBV4-1
len: 15
abundance: NA
CDR3aa: CASSRLEFFGTEAFF

j_gene: TRBJ1-5
v_gene: TRBV7-9
len: 15
abundance: NA
CDR3aa: CASSSTANSNQPQHF

j_gene: TRBJ1-4
v_gene: TRBV7-6
len: 13
abundance: few
CDR3aa: CASRQGSSEKLFF

j_gene: TRBJ1-1
v_gene: TRBV11-2
len: 17
abundance: NA
CDR3aa: CASSLAPKGALNTEAFF

j_gene: TRBJ2-7
v_gene: TRBV6-5
len: 14
abundance: NA
CDR3aa: CASTPQGSSYEQYF

j_gene: TRBJ2-3
v_gene: TRBV9
len: 17
abundance: NA
CDR3aa: CASSPTGGRAGGDTQYF

j_gene: TRBJ2-2
v_gene: TRBV18
len: 13
abundance: NA
CDR3aa: CASSSGLTGELFF

j_gene: TRBJ2-5
v_gene: TRBV5-1
len: 15
abundance: few
CDR3aa: CASSLAPGYQETQYF

j_gene: TRBJ2-1
v_gene: TRBV21-1
len: 19
abundance: few
CDR3aa: CASSPRGTHVRTLYNEQFF

j_gene: TRBJ1-5
v_gene: TRBV2
len: 14
abundance: NA
CDR3aa: CAIQGREGNQPQHF

j_gene: TRBJ1-5
v_gene: TRBV28
len: 14
abundance: NA
CDR3aa: CASSLQATNQPQHF

j_gene: TRBJ2-3
v_gene: TRBV5-4
len: 15
abundance: few
CDR3aa: CASSVGQLSTDTQYF

j_gene: TRBJ2-3
v_gene: TRBV7-2
len: 21
abundance: few
CDR3aa: CASSLAPLSFGAGGQADTQYF

j_gene: TRBJ1-1
v_gene: TRBV29-1
len: 11
abundance: few
CDR3aa: CSVLGGTEAFF

j_gene: TRBJ2-3
v_gene: TRBV7-2
len: 15
abundance: NA
CDR3aa: CASSPRTSGGDTQYF

j_gene: TRBJ1-5
v_gene: TRBV6-6
len: 14
abundance: NA
CDR3aa: CASRTGQSNQPQHF

j_gene: TRBJ2-5
v_gene: TRBV9
len: 12
abundance: few
CDR3aa: CASSPKGETQYF

j_gene: TRBJ2-1
v_gene: TRBV5-1
len: 15
abundance: NA
CDR3aa: CASSRGQVSYNEQFF

j_gene: TRBJ1-5
v_gene: TRBV4-3
len: 18
abundance: NA
CDR3aa: CASSQDSQGRRSNQPQHF

j_gene: TRBJ2-6
v_gene: TRBV28
len: 16
abundance: NA
CDR3aa: CASSPPRGSGANVLTF

j_gene: TRBJ1-1
v_gene: TRBV11-2
len: 15
abundance: NA
CDR3aa: CASSTRDRGRTEAFF

j_gene: TRBJ2-1
v_gene: TRBV7-6
len: 15
abundance: few
CDR3aa: CASSSFKATYNEQFF

j_gene: TRBJ2-1
v_gene: TRBV10-3
len: 15
abundance: few
CDR3aa: CAITASESSYNEQFF

j_gene: TRBJ2-1
v_gene: TRBV28
len: 15
abundance: few
CDR3aa: CASTSTRDSYNEQFF

j_gene: TRBJ2-2
v_gene: TRBV6-5
len: 13
abundance: NA
CDR3aa: CASSYQGLGELFF

j_gene: TRBJ2-7
v_gene: TRBV10-3
len: 11
abundance: NA
CDR3aa: CASSYSHEQYF

j_gene: TRBJ2-5
v_gene: TRBV9
len: 16
abundance: few
CDR3aa: CASSGGLAGAQETQYF

j_gene: TRBJ2-3
v_gene: TRBV7-3
len: 17
abundance: few
CDR3aa: CASSLFGTGVSTDTQYF

j_gene: TRBJ2-3
v_gene: TRBV28
len: 14
abundance: NA
CDR3aa: CASNLPGDADTQYF

j_gene: TRBJ1-3
v_gene: TRBV6-5
len: 15
abundance: NA
CDR3aa: CASSYKGLVGNTIYF

j_gene: TRBJ2-1
v_gene: TRBV28
len: 16
abundance: NA
CDR3aa: CATFRTSGGSYNEQFF

j_gene: TRBJ2-7
v_gene: TRBV4-2
len: 16
abundance: few
CDR3aa: CASSHPAGTSGYEQYF

j_gene: TRBJ1-2
v_gene: TRBV29-1
len: 13
abundance: few
CDR3aa: CSVRKSGIHGYTF

j_gene: TRBJ1-5
v_gene: TRBV27
len: 12
abundance: few
CDR3aa: CASSFGNQPQHF

j_gene: TRBJ2-2
v_gene: TRBV9
len: 14
abundance: few
CDR3aa: CASSVQANTGELFF

j_gene: TRBJ1-5
v_gene: TRBV25-1
len: 15
abundance: NA
CDR3aa: CASSEEGQGYQPQHF

j_gene: TRBJ1-5
v_gene: TRBV29-1
len: 13
abundance: NA
CDR3aa: CSVRGQGGQPQHF

j_gene: TRBJ2-7
v_gene: TRBV6-5
len: 15
abundance: NA
CDR3aa: CASSLHPRGGYEQYF

j_gene: TRBJ2-2
v_gene: TRBV5-4
len: 15
abundance: few
CDR3aa: CASSLRQVYDGELFF